This T cell receptor (beta chain) was documented in a study of CXCR3-negative and CXCR3-positive naive CD8 T cells. Study-level points and caveats: For the naive subsets, surface CD5 was similar, and TCR strength was inferred from TRB CDR3 properties. Most assays were run on fresh PBMCs (CXCR3 expression partially decreased after cryopreservation). Compared with CXCR3-negative naive cells, CXCR3-positive naive cells showed more hydrophobic TRB CDR3s.

With respect to this clonotype: Its specificity is unknown.

The CDR3 has 14 residues. Germline V gives CDR1 SGDLS, CDR2 YYNGEE. cDNA libraries for TRB were generated by 5' RACE incorporating UMI labels. TCRdb derives one entry per CDR3 protein from the 5' RACE reads, leaving out DNA. The data show roughly 5,400 distinct CDR3 sequences, and the top ten clones hold just under 2%. The rearrangement joins TRBV9 to TRBJ2-7. Sequencing was carried out using naive CXCR3+ CD8+ T cells from blood. Noted subset: CD45RO-CCR7+CD27+CD95- naive CD8+ T cells expressing CXCR3 (TNR3+). This TCR came from a human donor in good health. Some clones in this sample may be carry-over from other donors' samples. The CDR3 is CASSLRQQSYEQYF.